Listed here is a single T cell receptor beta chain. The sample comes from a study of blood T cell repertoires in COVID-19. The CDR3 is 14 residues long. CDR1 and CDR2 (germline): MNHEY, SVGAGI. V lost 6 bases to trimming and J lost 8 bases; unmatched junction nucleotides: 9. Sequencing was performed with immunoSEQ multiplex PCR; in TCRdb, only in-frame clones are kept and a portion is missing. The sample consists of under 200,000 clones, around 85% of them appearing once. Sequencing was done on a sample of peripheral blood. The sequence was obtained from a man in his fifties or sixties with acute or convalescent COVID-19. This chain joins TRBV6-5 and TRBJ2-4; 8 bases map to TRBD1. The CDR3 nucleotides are TGTGCCAGCAGCTTACAGGGGGATGTGGACATTCAGTACTTC. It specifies CASSLQGDVDIQYF.